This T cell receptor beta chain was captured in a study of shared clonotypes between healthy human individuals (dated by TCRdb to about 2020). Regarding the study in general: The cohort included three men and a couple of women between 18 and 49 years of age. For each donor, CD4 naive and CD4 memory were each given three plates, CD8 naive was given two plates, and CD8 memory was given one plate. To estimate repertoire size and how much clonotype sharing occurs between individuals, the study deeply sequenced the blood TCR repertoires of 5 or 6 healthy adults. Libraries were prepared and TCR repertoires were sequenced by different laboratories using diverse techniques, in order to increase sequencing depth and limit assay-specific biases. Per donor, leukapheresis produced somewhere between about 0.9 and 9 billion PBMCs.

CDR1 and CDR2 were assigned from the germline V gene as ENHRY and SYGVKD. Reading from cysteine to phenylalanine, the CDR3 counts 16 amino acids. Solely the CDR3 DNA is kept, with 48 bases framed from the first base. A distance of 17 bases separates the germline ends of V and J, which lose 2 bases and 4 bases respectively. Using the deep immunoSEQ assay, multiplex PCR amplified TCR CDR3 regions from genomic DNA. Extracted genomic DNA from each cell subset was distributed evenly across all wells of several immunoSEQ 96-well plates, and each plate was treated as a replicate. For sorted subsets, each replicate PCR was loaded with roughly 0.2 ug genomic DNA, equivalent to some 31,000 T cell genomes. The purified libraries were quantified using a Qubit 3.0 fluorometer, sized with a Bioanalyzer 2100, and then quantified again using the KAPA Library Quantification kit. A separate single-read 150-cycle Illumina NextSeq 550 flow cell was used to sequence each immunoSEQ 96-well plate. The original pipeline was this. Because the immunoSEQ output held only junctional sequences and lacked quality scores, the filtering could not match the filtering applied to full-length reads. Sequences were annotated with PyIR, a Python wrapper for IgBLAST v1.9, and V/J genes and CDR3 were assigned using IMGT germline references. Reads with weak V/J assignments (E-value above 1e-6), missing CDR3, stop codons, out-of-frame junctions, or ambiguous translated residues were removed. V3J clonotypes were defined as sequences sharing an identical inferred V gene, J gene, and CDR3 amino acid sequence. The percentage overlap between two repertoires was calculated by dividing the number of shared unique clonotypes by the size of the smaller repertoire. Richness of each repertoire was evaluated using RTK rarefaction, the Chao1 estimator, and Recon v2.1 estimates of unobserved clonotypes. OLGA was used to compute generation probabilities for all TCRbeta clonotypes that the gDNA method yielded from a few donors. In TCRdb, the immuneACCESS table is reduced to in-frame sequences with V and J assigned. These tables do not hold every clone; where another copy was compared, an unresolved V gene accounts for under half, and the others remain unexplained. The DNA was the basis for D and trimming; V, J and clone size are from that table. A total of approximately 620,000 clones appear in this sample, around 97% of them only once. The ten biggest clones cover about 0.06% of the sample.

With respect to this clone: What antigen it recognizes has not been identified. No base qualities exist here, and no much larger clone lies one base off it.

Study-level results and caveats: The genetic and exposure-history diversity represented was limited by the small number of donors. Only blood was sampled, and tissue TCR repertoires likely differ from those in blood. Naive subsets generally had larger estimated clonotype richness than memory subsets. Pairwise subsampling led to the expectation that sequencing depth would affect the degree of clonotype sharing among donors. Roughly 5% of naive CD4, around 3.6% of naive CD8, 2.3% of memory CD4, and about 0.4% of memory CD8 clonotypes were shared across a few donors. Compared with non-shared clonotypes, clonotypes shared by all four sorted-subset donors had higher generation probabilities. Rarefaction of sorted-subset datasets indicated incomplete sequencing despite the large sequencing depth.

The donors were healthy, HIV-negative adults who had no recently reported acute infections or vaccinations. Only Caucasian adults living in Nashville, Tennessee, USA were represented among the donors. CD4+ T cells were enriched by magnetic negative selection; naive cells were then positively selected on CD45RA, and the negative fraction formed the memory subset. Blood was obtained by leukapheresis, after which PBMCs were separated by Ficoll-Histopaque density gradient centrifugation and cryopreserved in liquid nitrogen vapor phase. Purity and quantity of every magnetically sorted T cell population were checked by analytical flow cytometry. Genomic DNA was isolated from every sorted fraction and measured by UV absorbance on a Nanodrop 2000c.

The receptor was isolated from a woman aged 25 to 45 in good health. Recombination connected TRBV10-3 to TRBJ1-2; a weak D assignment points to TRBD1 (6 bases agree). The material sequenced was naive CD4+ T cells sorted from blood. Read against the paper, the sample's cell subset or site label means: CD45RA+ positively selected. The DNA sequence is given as TGTGCCATCAGTGAGGGGGGGGCCGGTCCCCTCTATGGCTACACCTTC. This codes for CAISEGGAGPLYGYTF.